This T cell receptor beta chain was found in a study of blood T cell repertoires in COVID-19. V lost 3 bases and J lost 4, with 16 bases in between. The CDR3 loop spans 15 amino acids. CDR1 and CDR2 (germline): SGDLS, YYNGEE. Per the original data handling: How many nucleated cells were present was estimated from reference gene primer amplification. Libraries were prepared by immunoSEQ multiplex PCR; TCRdb keeps only in-frame clonotypes and omits some of them. V and J calls and clone size follow that table, whereas D and trimming were derived from the DNA. The sample shows fewer than 150,000 clones, more than 80% of them seen only once.

What was sequenced was peripheral blood. The receptor was derived from a woman aged 45 to 65 with acute or convalescent COVID-19. This chain connects TRBV9 to TRBJ1-1, with TRBD1 as a possible D gene (6 bases). The CDR3 coding sequence is TGTGCCAGCAGCGCTGCAGGGGTAAGGGGCACTGAAGCTTTCTTT. Translation gives CASSAAGVRGTEAFF.